A selection of T cell receptor beta chains follows, all from one sample in a study of Tregs in tolerant kidney transplant recipients. The repertoire was sequenced with immunoSEQ multiplex PCR; TCRdb's copy has only in-frame clones and lacks some. The top ten hold 2.1% of the sample, which has 50,000 to 75,000 clones, 70% to 90% seen once. This specimen was Tregs from blood, taken before the transplant. These receptor sequences come from a human donor who received a combined kidney and bone marrow transplant. Each CDR3 is given with its conserved first and last residue. The D gene is left open where the match is weak. The size entry is marked missing in some rows and otherwise reads once, few, many or a size class.

NA 16 TRBJ2-1 TRBV7-2 NA TGTGCCAGCAGCTTAAGGCGGTCCTCCTCGTACAATGAGCAGTTCTTC CASSLRRSSSYNEQFF
TRBD1 16 TRBJ2-2 TRBV7-2 NA TGTGCCAGCAGCCCCATGGACAGGGGGGCCACCGGGGAGCTGTTTTTT CASSPMDRGATGELFF
NA 17 TRBJ1-1 TRBV7-9 NA TGTGCCAGCAGCTTACAGGTTAAGGCGGGCATGAACACTGAAGCTTTCTTT CASSLQVKAGMNTEAFF
TRBD1 15 TRBJ2-3 TRBV19 NA TGTGCCAGTAGTTTCCGACAGGGGGCCGGAGATACGCAGTATTTT CASSFRQGAGDTQYF
NA 15 TRBJ1-1 TRBV6-1 NA TGTGCCAGCACCCGAGGGGGGACGGCTCGTCCTGAAGCTTTCTTT CASTRGGTARPEAFF
NA 17 TRBJ2-1 TRBV11-2 NA TGTGCCAGCAGTCAGGGCCTGCGAGCCTCGGGAAACAATGAGCAGTTCTTC CASSQGLRASGNNEQFF
NA 13 TRBJ2-2 TRBV27 NA TGTGCCAGCAGTCCACCGGGGGCCGGGGAGCTGTTTTTT CASSPPGAGELFF
NA 12 TRBJ2-7 TRBV18 NA TGTGCCAGCTCACCCTCCGGCTCCGAGCAGTACTTC CASSPSGSEQYF
TRBD2 15 TRBJ2-5 TRBV7-8 NA TGTGCCAGCAGCTTATTAGGGACTAGGGATGAGACCCAGTACTTC CASSLLGTRDETQYF
TRBD1 15 TRBJ1-1 TRBV27 NA TGTGCCAGCAGTTTAGCGCAGGGGGCCGGGACTGAAGCTTTCTTT CASSLAQGAGTEAFF
NA 13 TRBJ2-7 TRBV5-5 NA TGTGCCAGCAGCTTGGTTCAAGGGGTCGAGCAGTACTTC CASSLVQGVEQYF
NA 10 TRBJ2-3 TRBV20-1 NA TGCAGTGCTAGGCTCGGTACGCAGTATTTT CSARLGTQYF
NA 14 TRBJ2-3 TRBV6-5 few TGTGCCAGCAGCCGTAAAGCTAGCACAGATACGCAGTATTTT CASSRKASTDTQYF